These 18 T cell receptor beta chains came from one sample sequenced in a study of Tregs in tolerant kidney transplant recipients. Repertoires were generated with immunoSEQ multiplex PCR, while TCRdb's copy carries only in-frame clones and drops some. Found here are about 240,000 clones, roughly four fifths of them singletons; the top ten hold approximately 0.69%. What was sequenced was CD4+ T cells from blood. The receptors derive from a human donor in good health.

The rearrangement uses TRBV11-2 and TRBJ1-1; tentatively, D is TRBD1 (6 bases). Trimming stripped 7 bases from V and 5 bases from J, with 20 bases between. The CDR3 has 15 residues. Germline values: CDR1 SGHAT, CDR2 FQNNGV. The CDR3 nucleotides are TGTGCCAGCATCTACCGTTGGGGGGGGCGAACTGAAGCTTTCTTT. Translation: CASIYRWGGRTEAFF.

This clone has just one count. This sequence joins TRBV6-5 and TRBJ2-3; 9 bases align to TRBD2. V dropped 6 bases and J dropped 0; count of bases not matched to a gene: 4. This CDR3 contains 15 residues. CDR1 and CDR2 (germline): MNHEY, SVGAGI. Here the CDR3 reads CASRPTSGSTDTQYF. CDR3 sequence (DNA): TGTGCCAGCAGACCGACTAGCGGCAGCACAGATACGCAGTATTTT.

The chain combines TRBV5-4 with TRBJ1-2; 7 positions agree with TRBD1. Germline CDR1 is SGHNT and CDR2 is YYREEE (reference sequence). With V trimmed by 5 bases and J by 4 bases, 5 bases remained unmatched. The CDR3 loop spans 13 amino acids. In nucleotides, the CDR3 is TGTGCCAGCAGGTCTGACAGGGCCTATGGCTACACCTTC. The encoded protein is CASRSDRAYGYTF.

The V call is TRBV19, the J call TRBJ2-1, with D uncertain. Germline CDR1 is LNHDA and CDR2 is SQIVND (reference sequence). The CDR3 contains 12 residues. Trimming took off 6 bases at V and 8 bases at J, with 11 bases between the two ends. The CDR3 spells CASSRSLYEQFF. The CDR3 bases are TGTGCCAGTAGCCGGTCCCTCTATGAGCAGTTCTTC.

This chain uses TRBV10-3 with TRBJ1-1; D is unresolved. This CDR3 is built from 14 residues. Germline V gene sequence: CDR1 ENHRY, CDR2 SYGVKD. Trimming took 0 bases from V and 5 from J, leaving 10 bases between them. In DNA, the CDR3 is TGTGCCATCAGTGAGTCGCTGGTGGGTACTGAAGCTTTCTTT. This codes for CAISESLVGTEAFF.

The chain joins TRBV5-4 to TRBJ2-5, with D possibly being TRBD1 (7 bases). Trimming removed 4 bases at V and 8 bases at J, with 12 bases between. The CDR3 covers 12 residues. The germline gives CDR1 SGHNT, CDR2 YYREEE (reference sequence). The DNA of the CDR3 is TGTGCCAGCAGCCCAGGGGGAGGAACCCAGTACTTC. It is translated as CASSPGGGTQYF. The full variable domain, rest sourced from reference TRBV5-4 and TRBJ2-5, is ETGVTQSPTHLIKTRGQQVTLRCSSQSGHNTVSWYQQALGQGPQFIFQYYREEENGRGNFPPRFSGLQFPNYSSELNVNALELDDSALYLCASSPGGGTQYFGPGTRLLVL.

The rearrangement uses TRBV15 and TRBJ2-7, with 10 bases lining up with TRBD1. The J segment lost 5 bases and the V segment lost 3 bases, leaving 4 bases of the junction unmatched. This CDR3 spans 14 amino acids. The germline V gene has CDR1 LNHNV and CDR2 YYDKDF (reference sequence). The CDR3 spells CATSSDRGPHEQYF. The CDR3 nucleotides read TGTGCCACCAGCAGTGACAGGGGGCCCCACGAGCAGTACTTC. The entire variable domain, with the rest obtained from reference TRBV15 and TRBJ2-7, is as follows: DAMVIQNPRYQVTQFGKPVTLSCSQTLNHNVMYWYQQKSSQAPKLLFHYYDKDFNNEADTPDNFQSRRPNTSFCFLDIRSPGLGDTAMYLCATSSDRGPHEQYFGPGTRLTVT.

This clone was counted a few times. This chain uses TRBV7-3 with TRBJ1-6; no firm D call. Germline CDR1 reads SGHTA; CDR2 reads FQGTGA. Trimming shortened V by 3 bases and J by 5 bases, and 5 bases separated the two germline ends. The CDR3 runs 13 residues. Here the CDR3 reads CASSFSNNSPLHF. The CDR3, as DNA: TGTGCCAGCAGCTTCTCAAATAATTCACCCCTCCACTTT.

The CDR3 DNA reads TGTGCCAGCAGCTTCCGGGGAAACACTGAAGCTTTCTTT. Its translation: CASSFRGNTEAFF. The V call is TRBV5-8, the J call TRBJ1-1; D gene ambiguous. Germline lookup yields CDR1 SGHTS and CDR2 YDEGEE. The CDR3 has 13 amino acids. Between the trimmed V and J ends, which lost 2 bases and 2 bases, there was a span of 7 bases.

The CDR3 bases are TGTGCCAGCAGTTACGGGCAGGGGATTTTCTATGGCTACACCTTC. Protein product: CASSYGQGIFYGYTF. The chain is built from TRBV6-6 and TRBJ1-2; possibly TRBD1 for D (6 bases). The CDR3 is made up of 15 amino acids. V lost 2 bases to trimming and J lost 4 bases, with 14 bases between them. Germline-derived CDR1 and CDR2 are MNHNY and SVGAGI (reference sequence).

The genes are TRBV19 and TRBJ1-1, with TRBD1 matching over 7 bases. This CDR3 contains 13 residues. Germline CDR1 and CDR2: LNHDA and SQIVND (reference sequence). With V trimmed by 8 bases and J by 3 bases, 6 bases remained unmatched. As DNA, the CDR3 is TGTGCCAGTCAATTACAGGGGTACACTGAAGCTTTCTTT. Translated, it gives CASQLQGYTEAFF.

V gene TRBV18 combines with J gene TRBJ2-7; D not certain. CDR1 and CDR2 from the germline V gene are KGHSH and LQKENI. Between the trimmed V and J ends, which lost 2 bases and 5 bases, there was a span of 22 bases. CDR3 length equals 17 residues. The CDR3 region has the DNA TGTGCCAGCTCACCATTCTACGGAAAGGTTACCTCTGACGAGCAGTACTTC. This sequence encodes CASSPFYGKVTSDEQYF. Looking up the rest from reference TRBV18 and TRBJ2-7 gives the full variable domain: NAGVMQNPRHLVRRRGQEARLRCSPMKGHSHVYWYRQLPEEGLKFMVYLQKENIIDESGMPKERFSAEFPKEGPSILRIQQVVRGDSAAYFCASSPFYGKVTSDEQYFGPGTRLTVT.

This clone was seen a handful of times. The V call is TRBV5-1, the J call TRBJ2-6, with a possible D match to TRBD1 (5 bases). The germline gives CDR1 SGHRS, CDR2 YFSETQ. Trimming removed 4 bases from V and 0 bases from J, with 14 bases in between. This CDR3 has 17 residues. This CDR3 is CASSTFTGSSGANVLTF. The CDR3 DNA follows: TGCGCCAGCAGCACCTTCACAGGTAGCTCTGGGGCCAACGTCCTGACTTTC.

The CDR3 DNA reads as TGCGCCAGCAGCCAAGTGAGTCTAGCGGACAATGAGCAGTTCTTC. This codes for CASSQVSLADNEQFF. The genes are TRBV4-1 and TRBJ2-1, with TRBD2 matching 7 bases. The V segment lost 1 base and the J segment 5 bases; nucleotides outside the gene matches: 5. CDR3 length equals 15 residues. Germline values: CDR1 MGHRA, CDR2 YSYEKL.

The rearrangement joins TRBV7-9 to TRBJ2-6; TRBD2 might be the D (6 bases). Germline lookup yields CDR1 SEHNR and CDR2 FQNEAQ (reference sequence). CDR3 length: 18 amino acids. Trimming cost V 5 bases and J 0 bases, with 17 bases left between them. The CDR3 sequence: CASSTGLVAISGANVLTF. Here the CDR3 DNA reads TGTGCCAGCAGCACGGGACTGGTCGCTATCTCTGGGGCCAACGTCCTGACTTTC.

This clone was seen a few times. The CDR3 DNA follows: TGTGCCAGCCGGCCAGGTGGTGCAGGAAACACCATATATTTT. It encodes CASRPGGAGNTIYF. The rearrangement joins TRBV25-1 to TRBJ1-3; D is unresolved. The germline CDR1 and CDR2 sequences are MGHDK and SYGVNS. The germline V and J ends were trimmed by 8 bases and 4 bases, with 15 bases remaining between them. The CDR3 length is 14 residues.

This rearrangement joins TRBV4-2 to TRBJ2-3, with TRBD2 identical over 8 bases. The CDR3 length is 15 residues. Germline V CDR1 and CDR2: LGHNA, YNFKEQ. J lost 4 bases, V lost 1 base, and 4 bases had no gene match. CDR3 sequence: CASSQVSGGADTQYF. CDR3 in DNA: TGTGCCAGCAGCCAAGTTTCGGGAGGGGCAGATACGCAGTATTTT.

The rearrangement joins TRBV5-1 to TRBJ2-5, with 7 bases that match TRBD2. Germline CDR1 and CDR2: SGHRS and YFSETQ. The CDR3 runs to 15 residues. The V gene end was trimmed by 1 base and the J gene end by 2 bases; junction bases not matched to a gene: 5. The CDR3 nucleotides are TGCGCCAGCAGCTTGCCTAGCGGAATTCAAGAGACCCAGTACTTC. Amino acids: CASSLPSGIQETQYF.